This T cell receptor (beta chain) was captured by sequencing in a study of T cells in Graves' hyperthyroidism and ophthalmopathy. This clonotype was observed at least ten times. Trimming stripped 0 bases from V and 3 bases from J, with 21 bases between. Germline V gene data show CDR1 as SGHDN and CDR2 as FVKESK. The CDR3 is 19 residues long. TCR beta CDR3 region amplification was performed from RNA transcripts. With the HTBI primer set, the TCR CDR3 went through a first round of RT-PCR. TCRdb reprocessed the multiplex PCR reads via MiXCR and lists one record per CDR3 protein. The sample comprises some 350,000 distinct CDR3 sequences, less than 20% of which are singletons, and about 30% rests with the top ten.

The sequence was collected from a woman under 30 with Graves' hyperthyroidism that later progressed to Graves' ophthalmopathy. Sequenced sample: blood. The V and J genes are TRBV14 and TRBJ2-1; D is undetermined. The DNA of the CDR3 is TGTGCCAGCAGCCAAGAGGCGGTCGGTCCCGCACCGTACTACAATGAGCAGTTCTTC. Encoded protein: CASSQEAVGPAPYYNEQFF.